The T cell receptor beta chain described here comes from a study of blood T cell repertoires in COVID-19. Across the study: Whether acute or convalescent, the COVID-19 samples came from the United States, Italy and Spain.

Produced via immunoSEQ multiplex PCR; TCRdb's table is partial and in-frame only. The sample has some 200,000 clones; about 85% are singletons. The germline CDR1 and CDR2 sequences are SGHRS and YFSETQ. CDR3 size: 15 residues. V lost 5 bases and J lost 0; bases outside the gene matches: 4. Among Cohort 3 donors, those recovered had two negative PCRs, clearance, or symptom resolution. The clonotype was recovered from a young woman who had recovered from COVID-19. The chain is built from TRBV5-1 and TRBJ2-1, with TRBD1 identical over 8 bases. Sequences were obtained from PBMCs or T cells enriched from blood (not recorded which). CDR3 residues: CASSWTGSSYNEQFF. The CDR3 nucleotides read TGCGCCAGCAGTTGGACAGGGAGCTCCTACAATGAGCAGTTCTTC.